Below, one T cell receptor (beta chain) is given with its context. Its antigen is undetermined. All sorted populations exceeded 95% purity. The record originates from a study of beta chain features in type 1 diabetes. Whole-study results and caveats: Among patients with Type 1 diabetes, TCRB CDR3s were moderately but significantly shorter in every one of the four CD4+ subsets.

As every portion of the isolated RNA was reverse transcribed, the sequencing read expressed TCRB transcripts. This table comes from immunoSEQ multiplex PCR, and its TCRdb copy is limited to in-frame clones, with some not included. The sample consists of some 240,000 clones, roughly 17% of them appearing once. The receptor was derived from a man between 25 and 39 years old with type 1 diabetes. The sequencing input was naive CD4+ T cells from blood.

The DNA for the CDR3 is TGTGCCAGCAGCTTACTAGCGGGAGGGTTTCAGGGCACAGATACGCAGTATTTT. Translating gives CASSLLAGGFQGTDTQYF. The chain couples TRBV7-2 to TRBJ2-3, with 12 nucleotides matching TRBD2. Looked up from germline, CDR1 is SGHTA and CDR2 is FQGNSA. V was clipped by 2 bases and J by 1 base; unmatched bases: 7. CDR3 length: 18 amino acids.